One TCR beta chain is described in this entry. The protocol was immunoSEQ multiplex PCR, while the TCRdb copy is restricted to in-frame clones and leaves out a portion. The sample has 330,000 or so clones; around 66% are singletons. This sample is drawn from a study of cytotoxic CD8 clonotypes in ibrutinib-treated CLL. PBMCs were cryopreserved, and approximately 2 micrograms of genomic DNA from them went into TCR beta libraries. The V gene end was trimmed by 3 bases and the J gene end by 6 bases; junction bases not matched to a gene: 8. CDR3 size: 15 residues. Germline-derived CDR1 and CDR2 are SGHVS and FQNEAQ.

This sequence was found in a human donor with chronic lymphocytic leukemia. V and J are TRBV7-8 and TRBJ2-3; 8 nucleotides match TRBD1. The material sequenced was PBMCs, taken after 36 months of ibrutinib treatment. CDR3 DNA sequence: TGTGCCAGCAGCTTCCTGGACAGGGACTTGGATACGCAGTATTTT. Translation: CASSFLDRDLDTQYF.